The source of this TCR beta chain is a study of post-analysis software for immune sequencing data. Findings and limits, study-wide: Same-batch samples co-clustered strongly by F measure. About five TRBV segments were more frequent in patients than controls; TRBV5-6, TRBV5-1 and TRBV20-1 belonged to this group.

V dropped 4 bases and J dropped 3; count of bases not matched to a gene: 5. The germline CDR1 and CDR2 sequences are SEHNR and FQNEAQ (reference sequence). CDR3 length equals 16 residues. Unique molecular identifiers were built into the TCR beta cDNA libraries. One entry per CDR3 protein results from TCRdb running MiXCR on the PCR reads. This table has fewer than 850,000 distinct CDR3 sequences, 25% to 30% appearing once. As concerns this clonotype: Its antigen is currently unknown.

This receptor was obtained from a girl between 5 and 17 years old with multiple sclerosis. The sample comprised blood. The chain uses TRBV7-9 and TRBJ2-3; 12 bases are a match to TRBD2. The CDR3 loop reads CASSSWTSGKTDTQYF. As DNA, the CDR3 is TGTGCCAGCAGCTCCTGGACTAGCGGGAAAACAGATACGCAGTATTTT.